This T cell receptor beta chain derives from a study of blood T cell repertoires in COVID-19. Study overall: Italy, Spain and the United States were the sources of the convalescent and acute COVID-19 samples. In each case, the material was cDNA or gDNA derived from T cells, B-cell-depleted T cells, or PBMCs.

Trimming pared 5 bases from V and 2 bases from J, leaving 13 bases between. Looked up from germline, CDR1 is SGHAT and CDR2 is FQNNGV. The CDR3 is made up of 14 amino acids. Sequencing was performed with immunoSEQ multiplex PCR; in TCRdb, only in-frame clones are kept and a portion is missing. The sample has 400,000 to 450,000 clones, 75% to 90% seen once. The clonotype originates from a woman aged 30 to 39 with active or convalescent COVID-19. The rearrangement uses TRBV11-2 and TRBJ2-7; no firm D call. Sequencing used peripheral blood. The CDR3, as DNA: TGTGCCAGCAGCCGAGAGCGAAGCCCCTACGAGCAGTACTTC. Encoded protein: CASSRERSPYEQYF.